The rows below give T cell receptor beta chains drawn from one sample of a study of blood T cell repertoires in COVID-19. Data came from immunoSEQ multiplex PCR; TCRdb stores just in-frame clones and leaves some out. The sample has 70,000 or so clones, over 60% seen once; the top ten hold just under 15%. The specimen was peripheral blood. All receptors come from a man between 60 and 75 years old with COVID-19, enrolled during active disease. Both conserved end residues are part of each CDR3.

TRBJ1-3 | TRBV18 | CASSPKGQEDGNTIYF
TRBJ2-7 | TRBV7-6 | CASSLGGGVGYEQYF
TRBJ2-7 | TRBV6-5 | CASRGLAGSEQYF
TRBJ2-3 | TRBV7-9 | CASSLSGDTQYF
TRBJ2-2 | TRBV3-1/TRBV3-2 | CASSPAGGVDTGELFF
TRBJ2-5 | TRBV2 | CASSPGETQYF
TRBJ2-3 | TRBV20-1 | CSASNRLAASTDTQYF
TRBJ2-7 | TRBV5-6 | CASSLWVRSRAYEQYF
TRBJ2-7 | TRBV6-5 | CASRGAQGLEQYF
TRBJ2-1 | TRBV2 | CASSEEVAGGNEQFF
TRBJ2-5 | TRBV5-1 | CASSGAGVDETQYF
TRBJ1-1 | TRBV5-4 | CASSIPTGNTEAFF
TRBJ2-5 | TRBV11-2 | CASSLSPALAGEETQYF
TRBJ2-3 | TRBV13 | CASRWLSGRLTDTQYF
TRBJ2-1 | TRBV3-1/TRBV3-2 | CASSLTVGQGANEQFF
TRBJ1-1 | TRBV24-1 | CATSDPGRVEENTEAFF
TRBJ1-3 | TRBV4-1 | CASSQDSGSGNTIYF
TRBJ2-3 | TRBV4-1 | CASSQGVLAGGDTQYF
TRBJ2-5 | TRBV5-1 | CASSLGDRGQETQYF
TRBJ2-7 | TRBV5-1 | CASSLGTGYVSYEQYF
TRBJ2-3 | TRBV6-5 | CASNYGQGTDTQYF
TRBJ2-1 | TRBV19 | CASSIDSNKHEQFF
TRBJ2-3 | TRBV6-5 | CASTLLATDTQYF
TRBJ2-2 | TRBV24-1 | CATSDENTSGNTGELFF
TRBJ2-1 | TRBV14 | CASSQIDSAYNEQFF
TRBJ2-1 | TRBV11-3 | CAVESETYNEQFF